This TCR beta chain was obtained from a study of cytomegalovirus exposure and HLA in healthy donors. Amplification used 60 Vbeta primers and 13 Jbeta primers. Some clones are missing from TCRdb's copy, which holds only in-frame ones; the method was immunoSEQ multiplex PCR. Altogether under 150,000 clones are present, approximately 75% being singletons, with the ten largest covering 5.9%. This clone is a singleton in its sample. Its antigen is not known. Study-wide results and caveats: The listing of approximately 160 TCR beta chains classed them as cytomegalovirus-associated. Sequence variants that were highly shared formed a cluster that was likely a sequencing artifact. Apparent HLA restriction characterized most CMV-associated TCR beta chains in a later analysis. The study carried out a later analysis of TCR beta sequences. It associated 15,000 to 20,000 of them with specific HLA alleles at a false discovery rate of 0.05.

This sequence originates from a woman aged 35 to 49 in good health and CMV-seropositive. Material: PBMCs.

CDR3 protein: CASSAYADRTGELFF. CDR3 bases: TGTGCCAGCAGCGCTTATGCGGACAGGACCGGGGAGCTGTTTTTT. The chain combines TRBV11-3 with TRBJ2-2; 7 bases agree with TRBD1. Germline-derived CDR1 and CDR2 are SGHNT and YENEEA. The CDR3 is 15 residues long. Trimming took 5 bases from V and 5 from J; bases not matched to a gene: 8.